The 8 T cell receptor beta chains below were found in one sample sequenced in a study of blood T cells in healthy people across ages. Alongside a J-beta primer mix, a sample-barcoded 5' primer served in a second PCR lasting roughly 7 to 12 cycles. In TCRdb, the 5' RACE reads were re-called with MiXCR into one record per CDR3 protein. Of 800,000 to 950,000 distinct CDR3 sequences listed, 25% to 35% were seen once; the top ten hold 10%. This sample also belongs to another study, concerning T cells of mothers and their children.

The sample comprised blood. The origin of the receptors is a woman in her thirties or forties in good health.

This clonotype occurred many times. The V call is TRBV7-2, the J call TRBJ2-3; 8 bases are shared with TRBD1. Germline V CDR1 and CDR2: SGHTA, FQGNSA. The CDR3 consists of 15 residues. With V trimmed by 6 bases and J by 1 base, 6 bases remained unmatched. The chain's CDR3 is CASRNQGAGTDTQYF. The CDR3 nucleotides are TGTGCCAGCAGAAATCAGGGGGCTGGCACAGATACGCAGTATTTT.

This clonotype was seen more than once but under ten times. This chain connects TRBV20-1 to TRBJ2-1, with D maybe TRBD2 (6 bases). CDR1 and CDR2 (germline): DFQATT, SNEGSKA (reference sequence). The V gene lost 2 bases and the J gene lost 1 base, with 12 bases spanning the gap. The CDR3 extends over 15 amino acids. The CDR3 sequence is CSARHGGGSYNEQFF. Here the CDR3 DNA reads TGCAGTGCTAGACACGGGGGAGGATCCTACAATGAGCAGTTCTTC.

The rearrangement links TRBV5-1 to TRBJ1-4, with TRBD1 as a possible D gene (5 bases). CDR1 SGHRS and CDR2 YFSETQ come from the germline V gene. V shed 4 bases and J shed 5 bases, with 15 bases lying between them. The CDR3 consists of 15 residues. CDR3 loop: CASSIRDGLNEKLFF. In DNA form, the CDR3 reads TGCGCCAGCAGCATACGGGACGGATTAAATGAAAAACTGTTTTTT.

The chain combines TRBV11-1 with TRBJ2-7; tentatively, D is TRBD1 (7 bases). This CDR3 is built from 13 residues. Per germline, CDR1 SGHAT and CDR2 FQDESV (reference sequence). The V end lost 7 bases, the J end lost 6 bases, and 16 bases lay between the germline ends. DNA for the CDR3: TGTGCCAGCACCGTCAGGGGGGTTCCCGAGCAGTACTTC. Protein sequence: CASTVRGVPEQYF.

The V and J genes are TRBV28 and TRBJ2-1; 7 nucleotides match TRBD2. The germline V gene encodes CDR1 MDHEN and CDR2 SYDVKM. V shed 5 bases, J shed 4 bases, and the junction held 8 bases outside the gene matches. The CDR3 has 15 residues. The CDR3 DNA follows: TGTGCCAGCAGTCCAAACGGGGGGTATTACAATGAGCAGTTCTTC. Its translation is CASSPNGGYYNEQFF.

As to this clonotype: A much larger clone differs by one base, so this may be a read error. The chain links TRBV9 to TRBJ1-2; D might be TRBD1 (5 bases). The length of the CDR3 is 15 residues. Per the germline V gene, CDR1 is SGDLS and CDR2 is YYNGEE. The DNA of the CDR3 is TGTGCCGGCAGCGTAGGGTTGGGGACGAACTATGGCTACACCTTC. Its translation is CAGSVGLGTNYGYTF.

The V and J genes are TRBV5-1 and TRBJ2-1, with 10 bases that match TRBD2. CDR3 length: 15 residues. Germline V gene data show CDR1 as SGHRS and CDR2 as YFSETQ. Trimming cost V 2 bases and J 4 bases; bases outside gene matches: 3. CDR3 amino acids: CASSLLAGWYNEQFF. The CDR3 DNA sequence: TGCGCCAGCAGCTTACTAGCGGGGTGGTACAATGAGCAGTTCTTC.

This rearrangement joins TRBV7-2 to TRBJ2-4; no clear D. The J call may be in error: the DNA end matches TRBJ2-7 better. The germline V gene encodes CDR1 SGHTA and CDR2 FQGNSA. The CDR3 sequence is 14 residues long. The CDR3 nucleotides are TGTGCCAGCAGCTTAGGGTTGTGGACCTACGAGCAGTACTTC. This translates into CASSLGLWTYEQYF.